This T cell receptor beta chain stems from a study of cytomegalovirus exposure and HLA in healthy donors. Study-level results: A later analysis appeared to link common viral pathogens to several of the most significant clusters. Later genetic work tied a missense DCLRE1C variant to beta-chain V and J trimming. Some V segments, including TRBV6-2 and TRBV6-3, were excluded as indistinguishable.

This clone was observed a handful of times. Its specificity is not known. V lost 1 base, J lost 4 bases, and 4 bases stayed unmatched. Germline CDR1 reads SGDLS; CDR2 reads YYNGEE. CDR3 length: 15 residues. 13 Jbeta primers and 60 Vbeta primers were used for the PCR. Clones were read by immunoSEQ multiplex PCR, and TCRdb kept only the in-frame ones, dropping some. Here the sample spans some 130,000 clones, more than 65% being singletons. The specimen sequenced was PBMCs. The receptor was isolated from a male donor in good health and CMV-seropositive. The rearrangement joins TRBV9 to TRBJ2-1; the match to TRBD2 covers 8 bases. The DNA of the CDR3 is TGTGCCAGCAGCGTATTAGCGGGGACTTACAATGAGCAGTTCTTC. It specifies CASSVLAGTYNEQFF.